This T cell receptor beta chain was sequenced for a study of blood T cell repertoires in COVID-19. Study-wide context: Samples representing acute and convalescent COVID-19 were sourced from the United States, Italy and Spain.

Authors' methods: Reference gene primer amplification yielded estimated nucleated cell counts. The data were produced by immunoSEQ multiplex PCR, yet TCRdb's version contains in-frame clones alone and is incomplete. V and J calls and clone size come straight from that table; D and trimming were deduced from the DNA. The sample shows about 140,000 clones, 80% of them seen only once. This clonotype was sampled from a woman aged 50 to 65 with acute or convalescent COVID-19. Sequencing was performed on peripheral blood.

The CDR3 bases are TGTGCCTGGAGTGTCCCAGGATTAGAGCTGTTTTTT. This sequence encodes CAWSVPGLELFF. The chain has TRBV30 and TRBJ2-2; D gene ambiguous. The CDR3 consists of 12 residues. V lost 0 bases, J lost 11 bases, and 10 bases lay in between. Germline V lookup: CDR1 GTSNPN, CDR2 SVGIG (reference sequence). Variable domain in full (rest from reference TRBV30 and TRBJ2-2): SQTIHQWPATLVQPVGSPLSLECTVEGTSNPNLYWYRQAAGRGLQLLFYSVGIGQISSEVPQNLSASRPQDRQFILSSKKLLLSDSGFYLCAWSVPGLELFFGEGSRLTVL.